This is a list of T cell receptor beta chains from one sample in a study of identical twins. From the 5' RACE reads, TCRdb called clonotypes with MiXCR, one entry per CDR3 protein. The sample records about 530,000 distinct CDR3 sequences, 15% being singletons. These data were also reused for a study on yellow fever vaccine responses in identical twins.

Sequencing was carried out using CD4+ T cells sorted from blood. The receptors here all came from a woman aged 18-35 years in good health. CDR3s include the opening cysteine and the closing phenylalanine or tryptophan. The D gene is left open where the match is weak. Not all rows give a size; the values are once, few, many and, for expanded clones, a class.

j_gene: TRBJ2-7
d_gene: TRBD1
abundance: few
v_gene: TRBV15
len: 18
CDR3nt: TGTGCCACCAGCAGGAGGGCCTGGGACAGCCTCTACCCCTACGAGCAGTACTTC
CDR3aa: CATSRRAWDSLYPYEQYF

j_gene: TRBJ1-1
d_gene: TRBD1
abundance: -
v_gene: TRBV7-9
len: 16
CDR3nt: TGTGCCAGCAGCCCCGGACAGGGATTTATGAACACTGAAGCTTTCTTT
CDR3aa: CASSPGQGFMNTEAFF

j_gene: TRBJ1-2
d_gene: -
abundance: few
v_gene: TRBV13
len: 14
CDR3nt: TGTGCCAGCAGCTCCACAGGGAGGGACTATGGCTACACCTTC
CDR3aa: CASSSTGRDYGYTF

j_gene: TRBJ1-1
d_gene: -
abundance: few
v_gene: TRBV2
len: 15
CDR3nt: TGTGCCAGCAGTGAGTCTAGGGCGGGGAACACTGAAGCTTTCTTT
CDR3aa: CASSESRAGNTEAFF

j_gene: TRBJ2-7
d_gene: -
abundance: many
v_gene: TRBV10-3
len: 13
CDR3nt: TGTGCCATCAGTGATAAGAGTCTACGCGAGCAGTACTTC
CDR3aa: CAISDKSLREQYF

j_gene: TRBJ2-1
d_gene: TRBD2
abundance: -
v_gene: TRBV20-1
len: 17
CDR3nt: TGCAGTGCTAGAGAAACTAGCGGGAAAAGTCTCTACAATGAGCAGTTCTTC
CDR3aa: CSARETSGKSLYNEQFF

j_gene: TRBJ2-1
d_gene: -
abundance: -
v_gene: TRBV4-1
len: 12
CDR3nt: TGCGCCAGCAGCCACCCTTGGGATGAGCAGTTCTTC
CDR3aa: CASSHPWDEQFF

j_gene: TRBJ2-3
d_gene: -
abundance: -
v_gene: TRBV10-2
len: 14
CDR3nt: TGCGCCAGCAGTCCTAGCCCCGGCACAGATACGCAGTATTTT
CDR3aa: CASSPSPGTDTQYF

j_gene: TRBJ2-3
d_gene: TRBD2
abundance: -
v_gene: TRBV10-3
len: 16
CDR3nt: TGTGCCATCAGTGCCTCAGGGACTACTAGCACAGATACGCAGTATTTT
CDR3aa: CAISASGTTSTDTQYF

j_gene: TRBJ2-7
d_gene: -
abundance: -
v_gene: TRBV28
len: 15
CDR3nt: TGTGCCAGCAAGGGGGGCTGGCGGGATCCCTACGAGCAGTACTTC
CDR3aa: CASKGGWRDPYEQYF

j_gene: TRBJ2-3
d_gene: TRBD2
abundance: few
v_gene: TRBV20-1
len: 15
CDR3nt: TGCAGTGCTAGAGTAGCGGGAGGGATTACAGATACGCAGTATTTT
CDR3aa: CSARVAGGITDTQYF

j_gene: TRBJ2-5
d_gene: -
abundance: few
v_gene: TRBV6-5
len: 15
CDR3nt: TGTGCCAGCAGTTACTCCGCAGGGAAGGGAGAGACCCAGTACTTC
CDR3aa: CASSYSAGKGETQYF

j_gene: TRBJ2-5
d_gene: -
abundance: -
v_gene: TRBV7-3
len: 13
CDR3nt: TGTGCCAGCAGCACCGCATACCAAGAGACCCAGTACTTC
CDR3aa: CASSTAYQETQYF

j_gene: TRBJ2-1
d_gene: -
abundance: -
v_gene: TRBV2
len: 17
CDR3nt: TGTGCCAGCAGAAAAGGGGGGCTGGCGGGAGTCAGGGATGAGCAGTTCTTC
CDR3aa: CASRKGGLAGVRDEQFF

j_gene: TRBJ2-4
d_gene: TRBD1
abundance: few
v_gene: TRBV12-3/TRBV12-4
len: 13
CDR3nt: TGTGCCAGCAGGCGAGACAGGGACAACATTCAGTACTTC
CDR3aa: CASRRDRDNIQYF

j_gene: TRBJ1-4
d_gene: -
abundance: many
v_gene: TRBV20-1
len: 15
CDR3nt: TGCAGTGCTAGAGATCCGCAGCAAGCTAATGAAAAACTGTTTTTT
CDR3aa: CSARDPQQANEKLFF

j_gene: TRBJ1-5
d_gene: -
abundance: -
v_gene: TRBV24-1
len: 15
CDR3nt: TGTGCCACCAGTGACGTGGACAGTCCCAATCAGCCCCAGCATTTT
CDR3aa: CATSDVDSPNQPQHF

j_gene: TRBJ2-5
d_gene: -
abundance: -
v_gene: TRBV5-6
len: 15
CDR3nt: TGTGCCAGCAGCTCTTGGAACCAGGGCCAAGAGACCCAGTACTTC
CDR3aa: CASSSWNQGQETQYF

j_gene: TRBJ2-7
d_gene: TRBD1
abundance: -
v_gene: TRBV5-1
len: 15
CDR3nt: TGCGCCAGCAGCTTGCAACAGGGGGCTGGGTACGAGCAGTACTTC
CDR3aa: CASSLQQGAGYEQYF

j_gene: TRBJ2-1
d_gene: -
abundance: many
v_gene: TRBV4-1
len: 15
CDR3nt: TGCGCCAGCAGCCGCCAGGAGAGCTCCTACAATGAGCAGTTCTTC
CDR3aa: CASSRQESSYNEQFF

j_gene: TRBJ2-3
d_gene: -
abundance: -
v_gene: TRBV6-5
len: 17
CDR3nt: TGTGCCAGCAGTTATGATTCCGGGGCTTGGCGCACAGATACGCAGTATTTT
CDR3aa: CASSYDSGAWRTDTQYF

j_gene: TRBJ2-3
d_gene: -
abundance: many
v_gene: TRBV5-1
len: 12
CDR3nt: TGTGCCAGCAGCTTAGGGGCAGATACGCAGTATTTT
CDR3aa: CASSLGADTQYF

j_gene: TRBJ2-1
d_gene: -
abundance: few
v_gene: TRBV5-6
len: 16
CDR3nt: TGTGCCAGCAGCTGGCAGACTCCGGACCCGGTGAATGAGCAGTTCTTC
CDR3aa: CASSWQTPDPVNEQFF

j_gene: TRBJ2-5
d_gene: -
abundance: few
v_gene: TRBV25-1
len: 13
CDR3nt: TGTGCCAGCAGTGGGAATAGGGTAGAGACCCAGTACTTC
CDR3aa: CASSGNRVETQYF